The clone carrying this TCR beta chain was seen ten or more times. Its antigen remains unknown. Quantitative 5'-RACE with molecular barcodes generated TCR beta libraries. TCRdb passed the 5' RACE reads through MiXCR, listing each CDR3 protein once. The sample yields 250,000 to 350,000 distinct CDR3 sequences, 7% to 9% seen once. The CDR3 length is 13 residues. Germline values: CDR1 SGHRS, CDR2 YFSETQ. V lost 2 bases and J lost 5, with 8 bases in between. This entry comes from a study of CD8 T cells in ankylosing spondylitis. Findings and caveats of the study: Matched ankylosing spondylitis synovial fluid reportedly contained a significantly enriched population of disease-linked clones. Eight or nine highly homologous variants made up a TCR beta motif that seemed to typify ankylosing spondylitis blood.

The sample comprised blood, either unsorted or a sorted T cell fraction (not recorded which). This TCR came from a male donor with ankylosing spondylitis. The chain couples TRBV5-1 to TRBJ2-1, with D hard to call. The CDR3 sequence: CASSLNSNNEQFF. The CDR3 coding sequence is TGCGCCAGCAGCTTAAACAGCAACAATGAGCAGTTCTTC.